One sample yielded the 2 T cell receptor beta chains listed below, sequenced in a study of spatial heterogeneity in lung cancer. From the 5' RACE reads, TCRdb called clonotypes with MiXCR, one entry per CDR3 protein. The sample holds about 120,000 distinct CDR3 sequences; approximately 12% are singletons and the top ten take approximately 15%. The time point was: blood at routine non-recurrence follow-up after resection. No cells were sorted before sequencing. The whole RNA sequenced was extracted from tumor, nontumor lung or frozen PBMC. Specimen: PBMCs, collected at follow-up. These receptors originate from a male donor with early-stage non-small cell lung cancer.

This clonotype was observed a handful of times. The chain carries TRBV20-1 and TRBJ1-1, with D perhaps matching TRBD1 (6 bases). Germline CDR1 is DFQATT and CDR2 is SNEGSKA (reference sequence). CDR3 size: 15 residues. V was cut by 5 bases and J by 1 base, with 17 bases left in between. CDR3: CSAPQRGGKNTEAFF. Written as DNA, the CDR3 is TGCAGTGCTCCCCAGAGGGGGGGGAAGAACACTGAAGCTTTCTTT.

J is TRBJ2-5 and V is TRBV20-1, with unresolved D. The germline CDR1 and CDR2 sequences are DFQATT and SNEGSKA (reference sequence). Trimming stripped 6 bases from V and 0 bases from J, with 17 bases between. CDR3 length: 15 amino acids. The chain's CDR3 is CSASTHRADQETQYF. DNA for the CDR3: TGCAGTGCGTCAACACATAGGGCGGACCAAGAGACCCAGTACTTC.